The 15 T cell receptor beta chains in this list originate from one sample, sequenced in a study of blood T cell repertoires in COVID-19. Profiling relied on immunoSEQ multiplex PCR, and the TCRdb table lists in-frame clones only, not all of them. Of around 100,000 clones listed, roughly 84% are singletons. Sequencing was performed on peripheral blood. These receptors all come from a human donor in a cohort sampled during active COVID-19.

The J gene is TRBJ1-6, the V gene TRBV6-5; TRBD1 agrees at 8 bases. Germline CDR1 is MNHEY and CDR2 is SVGAGI. J gave up 7 bases and V 6 bases, and 5 bases lay outside the gene matches. This CDR3 is built from 14 residues. Written as DNA, the CDR3 is TGTGCCAGCAGCCCCAGGGGGCCCAATTCACCCCTCCACTTT. As protein: CASSPRGPNSPLHF.

J is TRBJ1-2 and V is TRBV5-1; TRBD1 might be the D (5 bases). The CDR3 contains 15 residues. CDR1 is SGHRS and CDR2 is YFSETQ in the germline V gene. The V gene lost 5 bases and the J gene lost 0 bases, with 14 bases spanning the gap. The CDR3 region is CASSLNTGPNYGYTF. The CDR3 DNA sequence: TGCGCCAGCAGTTTGAATACAGGTCCTAACTATGGCTACACCTTC.

The J gene is TRBJ2-7, the V gene TRBV25-1; 11 nucleotides line up with TRBD1. Germline CDR1 is MGHDK and CDR2 is SYGVNS. With V trimmed by 2 bases and J by 6 bases, 9 bases remained unmatched. The CDR3 sequence is 16 residues long. DNA of the CDR3: TGTGCCAGCAGTGAAATTAATCCGGGACAGGGGGGCGAGCAGTACTTC. It is translated as CASSEINPGQGGEQYF.

The gene calls are TRBV29-1 and TRBJ2-3; D possibly corresponds to TRBD1 (5 bases). Germline values: CDR1 SQVTM, CDR2 ANQGSEA. CDR3 length: 13 residues. V was clipped by 7 bases and J by 6 bases, with 17 bases between them. The CDR3, as DNA: TGCAGCGCTCCGACAAGGGGCGGTGATACGCAGTATTTT. It specifies CSAPTRGGDTQYF.

For this clone: The sample holds other DNA sequences that translate to the same CDR3. CDR3 region: CSARLTDTQYF. DNA for the CDR3: TGCAGTGCGAGGTTAACAGATACGCAGTATTTT. The J gene is TRBJ2-3, the V gene TRBV20-1; D gene uncertain. Germline CDR1 DFQATT, CDR2 SNEGSKA (reference sequence). The CDR3 has 11 amino acids. V gave up 6 bases and J gave up 3 bases, with 7 bases separating them.

The chain links TRBV9 to TRBJ1-4; D perhaps matches TRBD1 (6 bases). V shed 4 bases and J shed 5 bases, with 21 bases lying between them. This CDR3 comprises 17 residues. Germline loops: CDR1 SGDLS, CDR2 YYNGEE. In DNA, the CDR3 is TGTGCCAGCAGCCAGGGAGGGGGAGGGATGGAGAATGAAAAACTGTTTTTT. Protein: CASSQGGGGMENEKLFF.

V is TRBV27 and J is TRBJ2-3, with D possibly TRBD1 on 5 matching bases. Germline V gene lookup returns CDR1 MNHEY and CDR2 SMNVEV (reference sequence). This CDR3 has 16 residues. V lost 5 bases, J lost 3 bases, and 18 bases lay in between. CDR3 in DNA: TGTGCCAGCAGTCTAGGCGGAGTAGGGGCGACAGATACGCAGTATTTT. Translation gives CASSLGGVGATDTQYF.

CDR3 loop: CATGGPQGKGQYQETQYF. CDR3 coding DNA: TGTGCCACCGGGGGACCACAGGGGAAGGGGCAGTACCAAGAGACCCAGTACTTC. This rearrangement joins TRBV24-1 to TRBJ2-5; 7 positions agree with TRBD1. CDR1 KGHDR and CDR2 SFDVKD come from the germline V gene. The CDR3 spans 18 residues. Losses at the gene ends were 9 bases for V and 0 bases for J; bases not matched to a gene: 18.

The J gene is TRBJ1-2, the V gene TRBV18; tentatively, D is TRBD1 (5 bases). V lost 5 bases and J 7 bases, leaving 17 bases between the germline ends. The CDR3 has 14 amino acids. From germline, CDR1 is KGHSH and CDR2 LQKENI. The CDR3 protein is CASSISPERGGYTF. In DNA form, the CDR3 reads TGTGCCAGCTCAATATCTCCAGAAAGGGGTGGCTACACCTTC. Complete variable domain (other parts from reference TRBV18 and TRBJ1-2): NAGVMQNPRHLVRRRGQEARLRCSPMKGHSHVYWYRQLPEEGLKFMVYLQKENIIDESGMPKERFSAEFPKEGPSILRIQQVVRGDSAAYFCASSISPERGGYTFGSGTRLTVV.

DNA for the CDR3: TGTGCCAGCAGCTTACTCGCGGGATCCTTATACTCCTACAATGAGCAGTTCTTC. Protein sequence: CASSLLAGSLYSYNEQFF. The chain has TRBV7-8 and TRBJ2-1; weak D call: TRBD2 (6 bases). Germline CDR1 and CDR2: SGHVS and FQNEAQ. This CDR3 has 18 amino acids. V lost 2 bases to trimming and J lost 0 bases, with 17 bases between them.

This chain connects TRBV18 to TRBJ2-1, with D unclear. Trimming removed 6 bases from V and 1 base from J, with 10 bases in between. CDR1 and CDR2 from the germline V gene are KGHSH and LQKENI. This CDR3 has 14 amino acids. CDR3 DNA: TGTGCCAGCTCCCCTGGGCCGTCCTACAATGAGCAGTTCTTC. Protein product: CASSPGPSYNEQFF.

This clone was counted a single time. V gene TRBV4-2 combines with J gene TRBJ2-3; no reliable D call. Between the trimmed V and J ends, which lost 0 bases and 0 bases, there was a span of 13 bases. CDR3 size: 17 residues. Germline V CDR1 and CDR2: LGHNA, YNFKEQ. The CDR3 region is CASSQDIQASSTDTQYF. The CDR3 coding sequence is TGTGCCAGCAGCCAAGATATCCAGGCCAGTAGCACAGATACGCAGTATTTT.

The gene calls are TRBV28 and TRBJ1-2; 8 bases align to TRBD1. Germline assignment: CDR1 MDHEN and CDR2 SYDVKM. This CDR3 is built from 17 residues. Trimming took 3 bases from V and 4 from J; bases not matched to a gene: 13. CDR3 DNA sequence: TGTGCCAGCAGTTTGGGGACAGGAGGAGGCTCCGGCTATGGCTACACCTTC. This sequence encodes CASSLGTGGGSGYGYTF.

This clone was seen more than once but under ten times. CDR3 sequence reads: CASSPSGDTEAFF. DNA for the CDR3: TGTGCCAGCTCACCATCAGGGGACACTGAAGCTTTCTTT. The chain recombines TRBV18 with TRBJ1-1; tentatively, D is TRBD1 (6 bases). Germline CDR1 and CDR2: KGHSH and LQKENI. Trimming left V 2 bases short and J 3 bases short, with 7 bases between. The CDR3 loop spans 13 amino acids.

The CDR3 DNA reads TGTGCCAGCAGCTCATCATCCTACGAGCAGTACTTC. Protein: CASSSSSYEQYF. The chain uses TRBV7-9 and TRBJ2-7; D is ambiguous. This CDR3 has 12 residues. CDR1 and CDR2 (germline): SEHNR, FQNEAQ (reference sequence). Trimming removed 4 bases from V and 1 base from J, with 5 bases in between.